The 32 T cell receptor beta chains presented below share a single source sample, sequenced in a study of cytomegalovirus exposure and HLA in healthy donors. Primers included in the PCR were 60 Vbeta and 13 Jbeta primers. Clones were read by immunoSEQ multiplex PCR, and TCRdb kept only the in-frame ones, dropping some. The table lists about 81,000 clones, 85% to 90% of them singletons, with 2.3% in the top ten. Input material: PBMCs. These receptor sequences come from a man between 18 and 29 years old in good health and CMV-seronegative.

The J gene is TRBJ2-7, the V gene TRBV7-9; 10 nucleotides align to TRBD2. V was clipped by 0 bases and J by 6 bases; unmatched bases: 5. The length of the CDR3 is 15 residues. Germline CDR1 SEHNR, CDR2 FQNEAQ (reference sequence). The DNA of the CDR3 is TGTGCCAGCAGCTTAGCGGCTAGCGGGAGCCCCGAGCAGTACTTC. The encoded protein is CASSLAASGSPEQYF.

The CDR3 reads CASSTRLGTTHRDEQFF. The CDR3 nucleotides are TGTGCCAGCTCCACCCGACTAGGGACTACCCACCGTGATGAGCAGTTCTTC. The genes are TRBV28 and TRBJ2-1; TRBD2 matches 7 bases. The J segment lost 8 bases and the V segment lost 8 bases, leaving 21 bases of the junction unmatched. The V gene's germline CDR1 is MDHEN and CDR2 SYDVKM. The length of the CDR3 is 17 residues.

V is TRBV28 and J is TRBJ2-3; TRBD2 is a possible D gene (5 bases). Germline CDR1 MDHEN, CDR2 SYDVKM. Trimming pared 8 bases from V and 1 base from J, leaving 13 bases between. This CDR3 is built from 14 residues. The CDR3 loop reads CASRRTRGTDTQYF. CDR3 nucleotide sequence: TGTGCCAGCCGCAGGACGCGGGGCACAGATACGCAGTATTTT.

The chain uses TRBV7-9 and TRBJ2-7; 7 bases align to TRBD1. The germline V gene has CDR1 SEHNR and CDR2 FQNEAQ (reference sequence). V was clipped by 6 bases and J by 2 bases; unmatched bases: 4. There are 13 residues in the CDR3. CDR3: CASSRQGTYEQYF. The CDR3 nucleotides read TGTGCCAGCAGTCGACAGGGAACCTACGAGCAGTACTTC. Together with reference TRBV7-9 and TRBJ2-7, the CDR3 gives the full variable domain: DTGVSQNPRHKITKRGQNVTFRCDPISEHNRLYWYRQTLGQGPEFLTYFQNEAQLEKSRLLSDRFSAERPKGSFSTLEIQRTEQGDSAMYLCASSRQGTYEQYFGPGTRLTVT.

The chain carries TRBV18 and TRBJ1-1; D might be TRBD1 (5 bases). Trimming cost V 3 bases and J 12 bases, with 14 bases left between them. This CDR3 comprises 12 residues. CDR1 KGHSH and CDR2 LQKENI come from the germline V gene. The CDR3 spells CASSPKEEGTFF. The DNA of the CDR3 is TGTGCCAGCTCACCGAAGGAGGAGGGGACTTTCTTT.

This clone was recorded a few times. V and J are TRBV4-1 and TRBJ2-3; a weak D match, TRBD1 (6 bases). The V gene lost 6 bases and the J gene lost 6 bases, with 10 bases spanning the gap. The V gene's germline CDR1 is MGHRA and CDR2 YSYEKL. CDR3 length: 12 residues. The CDR3 loop reads CASSPGVDTQYF. The CDR3 DNA reads as TGCGCCAGCAGTCCAGGGGTCGATACGCAGTATTTT.

The CDR3 is CASSRRRGQGAGTDTQYF. The CDR3 nucleotides read TGTGCCAGCAGCCGACGCAGGGGACAGGGGGCCGGCACAGATACGCAGTATTTT. The V gene is TRBV11-2, the J gene TRBJ2-3, with 12 bases identical to TRBD1. Germline V gives CDR1 SGHAT, CDR2 FQNNGV. After removal of 5 bases from V and 1 base from J, the junction contained 10 bases not matched to a gene. The CDR3 is made up of 18 amino acids.

This clone was recorded only once. V usage is TRBV4-1 and J usage is TRBJ2-1; TRBD2 might be the D (5 bases). The CDR3 runs to 18 residues. Germline V gene lookup returns CDR1 MGHRA and CDR2 YSYEKL. V was clipped by 1 base and J by 2 bases, with 18 bases between them. This CDR3 reads CASSQGFQRSTTYNEQFF. The DNA for the CDR3 is TGCGCCAGCAGCCAAGGTTTCCAGCGGTCAACAACCTACAATGAGCAGTTCTTC.

The rearrangement uses TRBV29-1 and TRBJ2-6, with D possibly being TRBD2 (5 bases). The CDR3 sequence is 17 residues long. CDR1 and CDR2 from the germline V gene are SQVTM and ANQGSEA. Between the trimmed V and J ends, which lost 3 bases and 4 bases, there was a span of 19 bases. The CDR3 here is CSVDAGGRPSGANVLTF. DNA for the CDR3: TGCAGCGTTGATGCTGGTGGGAGACCCTCCGGGGCCAACGTCCTGACTTTC.

The chain carries TRBV5-1 and TRBJ2-2; 13 positions match TRBD2. CDR3 length: 17 amino acids. J lost 5 bases, V lost 4 bases, and 8 bases had no gene match. From germline, CDR1 is SGHRS and CDR2 YFSETQ. CDR3 nucleotide sequence: TGCGCCAGCAGCGGAGGACTAGCGGGAGTGTTAACCGGGGAGCTGTTTTTT. It yields the protein CASSGGLAGVLTGELFF.

V is TRBV25-1 and J is TRBJ1-1; no definite D call. Per germline, CDR1 MGHDK and CDR2 SYGVNS. V lost 4 bases, J lost 3 bases, and 6 bases lay in between. CDR3 size: 12 residues. The CDR3 protein is CASSVVDTEAFF. CDR3 nucleotide sequence: TGTGCCAGCAGTGTGGTAGACACTGAAGCTTTCTTT.

The genes are TRBV18 and TRBJ2-4; 11 bases line up with TRBD1. CDR1 and CDR2 from the germline V gene are KGHSH and LQKENI. CDR3 length: 12 amino acids. V lost 3 bases, J lost 14 bases, and 3 bases stayed unmatched. CDR3 nucleotides: TGTGCCAGCTCACCGGGACAGGGGGTCGAGTACTTC. It specifies CASSPGQGVEYF.

The J gene is TRBJ2-5, the V gene TRBV28; possibly TRBD2 for D (7 bases). The J call may not be correct, given that the DNA end is closer to TRBJ2-7. Germline assignment: CDR1 MDHEN and CDR2 SYDVKM. The CDR3 totals 15 residues. CDR3 sequence: CASTRGGGPSYEQYF. CDR3 in DNA: TGTGCCAGCACCCGGGGCGGGGGCCCCTCCTACGAGCAGTACTTC.

This chain connects TRBV19 to TRBJ2-3; a possible D gene is TRBD1 (6 bases). The germline V and J ends were trimmed by 3 bases and 2 bases, with 15 bases remaining between them. Germline V gene data show CDR1 as LNHDA and CDR2 as SQIVND (reference sequence). There are 16 residues in the CDR3. In nucleotides, the CDR3 is TGTGCCAGTAGTATGGCGATAACAGGGACCACAGATACGCAGTATTTT. It specifies CASSMAITGTTDTQYF.

This chain joins TRBV5-1 and TRBJ2-1, with 8 bases lining up with TRBD2. This CDR3 spans 13 amino acids. V trimming: 0 bases; J trimming: 10 bases; junction bases outside the gene matches: 3. The germline V gene encodes CDR1 SGHRS and CDR2 YFSETQ. The CDR3: CASSLGLAREQFF. The CDR3 nucleotides are TGCGCCAGCAGCTTGGGACTAGCGCGAGAGCAGTTCTTC.

V usage is TRBV27 and J usage is TRBJ2-7, with 7 positions matching TRBD1. Trimming removed 2 bases from V and 4 bases from J; junction bases left unmatched: 2. The length of the CDR3 is 13 residues. Germline loops: CDR1 MNHEY, CDR2 SMNVEV (reference sequence). The chain's CDR3 is CASSLAQGYEQYF. The CDR3 bases are TGTGCCAGCAGTTTAGCACAGGGGTACGAGCAGTACTTC.

The V and J genes are TRBV13 and TRBJ1-6, with 7 nucleotides matching TRBD1. Germline lookup yields CDR1 PRHDT and CDR2 FYEKMQ (reference sequence). There are 16 residues in the CDR3. J lost 6 bases, V lost 3 bases, and 8 bases had no gene match. The CDR3 DNA reads TGTGCCAGCAGCTTCAGACAGGGAGTTGGTAATTCACCCCTCCACTTT. It specifies CASSFRQGVGNSPLHF.

The gene calls are TRBV19 and TRBJ1-1; D remains unclear. The V and J ends lost 7 bases and 8 bases respectively, with 29 bases between them. CDR1 LNHDA and CDR2 SQIVND come from the germline V gene (reference sequence). The CDR3 runs 17 residues. As DNA, the CDR3 is TGTGCCAGTAATGCCCATCCCCTAACAAGACATCGTTCAGAAGCTTTCTTT. Protein sequence: CASNAHPLTRHRSEAFF.

The CDR3 nucleotides read TGTGCCAGCAGCTCCGGATGGGCTAGAGGGCCCGGGGAGCTGTTTTTT. Translating it yields CASSSGWARGPGELFF. The genes are TRBV5-4 and TRBJ2-2, with D possibly matching TRBD2 (5 bases). The CDR3 consists of 16 residues. Germline values: CDR1 SGHNT, CDR2 YYREEE (reference sequence). Trimming removed 3 bases at V and 6 bases at J, with 18 bases between.

The chain uses TRBV27 and TRBJ1-6; 7 bases are a match to TRBD1. V lost 6 bases to trimming and J lost 5 bases; unmatched junction nucleotides: 7. The CDR3 length is 15 residues. Germline CDR1 is MNHEY and CDR2 is SMNVEV (reference sequence). CDR3 amino acids: CASRVGGGDNSPLHF. DNA for the CDR3: TGTGCCAGCAGGGTAGGGGGCGGAGATAATTCACCCCTCCACTTT.

The chain employs TRBV29-1 and TRBJ2-3; D perhaps matches TRBD1 (5 bases). Germline CDR1 reads SQVTM; CDR2 reads ANQGSEA. CDR3 size: 12 residues. The germline V and J ends were trimmed by 4 bases and 5 bases, with 10 bases remaining between them. The CDR3 here is CSVVGRLDTQYF. The CDR3 nucleotides read TGCAGCGTTGTGGGGCGGTTAGATACGCAGTATTTT.

The genes are TRBV2 and TRBJ2-3; 9 positions agree with TRBD1. The CDR3 has 14 residues. Germline trimming cut 6 bases from V and 4 bases from J; bases unmatched to any gene: 5. The germline V gene has CDR1 SNHLY and CDR2 FYNNEI. The CDR3 DNA reads as TGTGCCAGCAGCGAGAGACAGGGGGCAGATACGCAGTATTTT. It codes for CASSERQGADTQYF.

This clone was observed once. J is TRBJ1-6 and V is TRBV28; TRBD1 agrees at 7 bases. Germline V lookup: CDR1 MDHEN, CDR2 SYDVKM. This CDR3 comprises 14 residues. Unmatched junction bases numbered 4, after V lost 6 bases and J lost 5 bases. As DNA, the CDR3 is TGTGCCAGCAGATTGACAGGGAATAATTCACCCCTCCACTTT. It specifies CASRLTGNNSPLHF.

V usage is TRBV7-2 and J usage is TRBJ2-5; TRBD2 aligns across 9 bases. Germline assignment: CDR1 SGHTA and CDR2 FQGNSA. The CDR3 totals 15 residues. With V trimmed by 6 bases and J by 6 bases, 11 bases remained unmatched. CDR3 nucleotide sequence: TGTGCCAGCAGTGGGGGGCGGGGGGGCGCGAAGACCCAGTACTTC. Residues: CASSGGRGGAKTQYF.

The chain combines TRBV7-9 with TRBJ2-4; D is perhaps TRBD2 (6 bases). V was pared by 0 bases and J by 1 base, with 10 bases between. The CDR3 covers 16 residues. The germline CDR1 and CDR2 sequences are SEHNR and FQNEAQ (reference sequence). CDR3 in amino acids: CASSLAEGLAKNIQYF. The CDR3 coding sequence is TGTGCCAGCAGCTTAGCGGAGGGTCTGGCCAAAAACATTCAGTACTTC.

This sequence joins TRBV5-1 and TRBJ1-6, with D uncertain. CDR3 size: 13 residues. Germline-derived CDR1 and CDR2 are SGHRS and YFSETQ. V was pared by 3 bases and J by 10 bases, with 11 bases between. The CDR3 spells CASSSTVGSPLHF. CDR3 nucleotide sequence: TGCGCCAGCAGCTCTACAGTAGGCTCACCCCTCCACTTT.

The chain has TRBV7-9 and TRBJ2-5; D is possibly TRBD2 (5 bases). Germline V gives CDR1 SEHNR, CDR2 FQNEAQ (reference sequence). V was clipped by 5 bases and J by 4 bases, with 17 bases between them. CDR3 length: 15 amino acids. The CDR3 spells CASSPANRRGETQYF. CDR3 nucleotide sequence: TGTGCCAGCAGCCCCGCCAACCGTCGGGGAGAGACCCAGTACTTC.

This chain connects TRBV7-9 to TRBJ2-5; 9 positions agree with TRBD2. Per the germline V gene, CDR1 is SEHNR and CDR2 is FQNEAQ (reference sequence). With 2 bases clipped from V and 11 bases from J, the junction kept 6 bases outside the gene matches. The CDR3 is 13 amino acids. DNA of the CDR3: TGTGCCAGCAGCTTAAGACTAGCGGAGGAGCAGTACTTC. Residues: CASSLRLAEEQYF. Supplemented by reference TRBV7-9 and TRBJ2-5, the full variable domain reads DTGVSQNPRHKITKRGQNVTFRCDPISEHNRLYWYRQTLGQGPEFLTYFQNEAQLEKSRLLSDRFSAERPKGSFSTLEIQRTEQGDSAMYLCASSLRLAEEQYFGPGTRLLVL.

The chain has TRBV18 and TRBJ1-1; possible D gene TRBD1, 6 bases. The length of the CDR3 is 15 residues. Trimming shortened V by 3 bases and J by 2 bases, and 13 bases separated the two germline ends. The germline CDR1 and CDR2 sequences are KGHSH and LQKENI. The CDR3 is CASSPPTGRNTEAFF. CDR3 DNA: TGTGCCAGCTCACCCCCCACAGGGAGAAACACTGAAGCTTTCTTT.

The gene calls are TRBV27 and TRBJ2-1, with 10 bases aligning to TRBD2. The germline gives CDR1 MNHEY, CDR2 SMNVEV (reference sequence). This CDR3 contains 16 residues. V lost 2 bases to trimming and J lost 7 bases; unmatched junction nucleotides: 8. The CDR3 DNA follows: TGTGCCAGCAGTTTAGTAAGCGGGAGGGCCGCAAATGAGCAGTTCTTC. Amino acid sequence: CASSLVSGRAANEQFF.

This chain connects TRBV7-9 to TRBJ1-1, with D uncertain. The CDR3 extends over 13 amino acids. Germline V gene data show CDR1 as SEHNR and CDR2 as FQNEAQ (reference sequence). The V gene lost 2 bases and the J gene lost 1 base, with 5 bases spanning the gap. CDR3 in DNA: TGTGCCAGCAGCTTATCGGGGAACACTGAAGCTTTCTTT. This codes for CASSLSGNTEAFF. Complete variable domain (other parts from reference TRBV7-9 and TRBJ1-1): DTGVSQNPRHKITKRGQNVTFRCDPISEHNRLYWYRQTLGQGPEFLTYFQNEAQLEKSRLLSDRFSAERPKGSFSTLEIQRTEQGDSAMYLCASSLSGNTEAFFGQGTRLTVV.

The V call is TRBV5-1, the J call TRBJ2-3; D unclear. The CDR3 contains 14 residues. Germline V gene data show CDR1 as SGHRS and CDR2 as YFSETQ. V was trimmed by 0 bases and J by 5 bases, leaving 10 bases between them. CDR3 bases: TGCGCCAGCAGCTTGGGAGGCGTCGAAGATACGCAGTATTTT. Encoded protein: CASSLGGVEDTQYF.